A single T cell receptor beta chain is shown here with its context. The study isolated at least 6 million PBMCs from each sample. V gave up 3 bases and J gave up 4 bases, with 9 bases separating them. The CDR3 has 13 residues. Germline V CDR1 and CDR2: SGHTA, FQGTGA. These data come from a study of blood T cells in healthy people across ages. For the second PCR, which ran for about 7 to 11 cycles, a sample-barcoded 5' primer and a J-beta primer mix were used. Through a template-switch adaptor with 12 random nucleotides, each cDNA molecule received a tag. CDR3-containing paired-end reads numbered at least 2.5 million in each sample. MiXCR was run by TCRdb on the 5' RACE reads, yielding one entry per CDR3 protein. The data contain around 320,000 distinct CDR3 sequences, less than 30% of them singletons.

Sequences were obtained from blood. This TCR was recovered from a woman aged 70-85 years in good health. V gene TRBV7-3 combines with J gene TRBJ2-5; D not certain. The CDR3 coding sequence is TGTGCCAGCAGCTTTGGGATAGGAGAGACCCAGTACTTC. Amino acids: CASSFGIGETQYF.